These 29 T cell receptor beta chains were all obtained from the same sample, sequenced in a study of blood T cell repertoires in COVID-19. TCRdb keeps only in-frame clones here, not all; method: immunoSEQ multiplex PCR. The data show some 300,000 clones, with roughly 89% seen just once and roughly 2.8% held by the top ten. Material: PBMCs or T cells enriched from blood (not recorded which). The receptors were gathered from a woman aged 50 to 60 who had been exposed to COVID-19.

J is TRBJ2-4 and V is TRBV13; D possibly corresponds to TRBD1 (6 bases). V lost 4 bases to trimming and J lost 0 bases, with 19 bases between them. The CDR3 extends over 18 amino acids. CDR1 and CDR2 from the germline V gene are PRHDT and FYEKMQ (reference sequence). The CDR3 coding sequence is TGTGCCAGCAGCTCCTATGGTAGGGGGATATCAGCCAAAAACATTCAGTACTTC. Encoded protein: CASSSYGRGISAKNIQYF.

This clone was seen just once. The chain joins TRBV5-6 to TRBJ1-2, with a weak D call TRBD1 (6 bases). Germline V gene lookup returns CDR1 SGHDT and CDR2 YYEEEE. This CDR3 has 12 residues. Trimming removed 4 bases from V and 8 bases from J, with 12 bases in between. CDR3 region: CASSTGQLGYTF. The CDR3 DNA is TGTGCCAGCAGCACCGGACAGCTGGGCTACACCTTC.

The J gene is TRBJ2-2, the V gene TRBV5-4, with D possibly being TRBD2 (6 bases). The CDR3 is made up of 15 amino acids. V was shortened by 0 bases and J by 4 bases, with 10 bases between the two germline ends. CDR1 SGHNT and CDR2 YYREEE come from the germline V gene (reference sequence). The chain's CDR3 is CASSLAGSGTGELFF. The CDR3 DNA reads TGTGCCAGCAGCTTGGCCGGTAGCGGCACCGGGGAGCTGTTTTTT.

The chain is built from TRBV21-1 and TRBJ2-1; the table's D gene call, TRBD1, was not cross checked with the DNA. TRBV21-1 is a known pseudogene. The CDR3 runs to 17 residues. The CDR3 DNA follows: TGTGCCAGCAGAAAACAGGGGGCGGTTGCCTCCTACAATGAGCAGTTCTTC. Translation gives CASRKQGAVASYNEQFF.

The chain is built from TRBV5-8 and TRBJ2-6; 7 nucleotides agree with TRBD1. The CDR3 is 15 residues long. Germline V gene data show CDR1 as SGHTS and CDR2 as YDEGEE. V dropped 3 bases and J dropped 5; count of bases not matched to a gene: 5. The CDR3 DNA follows: TGTGCCAGCAGCTCCTGGACAGGCTGGGCCAACGTCCTGACTTTC. It codes for CASSSWTGWANVLTF.

This clone was counted between two and nine times. The rearrangement links TRBV5-1 to TRBJ2-2, with D perhaps matching TRBD1 (5 bases). V was pared by 1 base and J by 1 base, with 11 bases between. CDR1 is SGHRS, CDR2 YFSETQ, per germline. The CDR3 runs to 16 residues. The CDR3 sequence: CASSLNPGKNTGELFF. The DNA for the CDR3 is TGCGCCAGCAGCTTGAATCCAGGGAAGAACACCGGGGAGCTGTTTTTT.

The chain links TRBV3-1 (or the pseudogene TRBV3-2) to TRBJ2-1; D not resolved. Germline V gene lookup returns CDR1 LGHDT and CDR2 YNNKEL (reference sequence). The CDR3 consists of 11 residues. The V end lost 2 bases, the J end lost 6 bases, and 2 bases lay between the germline ends. As DNA, the CDR3 is TGTGCCAGCAGCCAACGCAATGAGCAGTTCTTC. Its translation is CASSQRNEQFF.

The J gene is TRBJ1-5, the V gene TRBV19; unclear D gene. CDR1 and CDR2 from the germline V gene are LNHDA and SQIVND (reference sequence). The V end was cut by 3 bases, the J end by 4 bases, with 7 bases between. The CDR3 loop spans 13 amino acids. CDR3 DNA sequence: TGTGCCAGTAGTATTGGGCAGAATCAGCCCCAGCATTTT. The encoded protein is CASSIGQNQPQHF.

The chain is built from TRBV24-1 and TRBJ1-5, with D perhaps matching TRBD1 (6 bases). The CDR3 runs 16 residues. The germline V gene encodes CDR1 KGHDR and CDR2 SFDVKD. V was cut by 5 bases and J by 4 bases, with 17 bases left in between. CDR3 nucleotides: TGTGCCACCAGTGGAGGGGGGGCGTCGAAGAATCAGCCCCAGCATTTT. Residues: CATSGGGASKNQPQHF.

The V call is TRBV20-1, the J call TRBJ2-3; D possibly corresponds to TRBD2 (6 bases). V shed 3 bases and J shed 4 bases, with 20 bases lying between them. Germline CDR1 reads DFQATT; CDR2 reads SNEGSKA (reference sequence). CDR3 length equals 16 residues. The CDR3 sequence is CSASGFGGKGADTQYF. The CDR3 nucleotides read TGCAGTGCTAGTGGCTTCGGGGGAAAAGGGGCAGATACGCAGTATTTT.

The chain combines TRBV10-3 with TRBJ2-2, with TRBD2 matching 7 bases. CDR3 length: 16 residues. V was pared by 2 bases and J by 4 bases, with 7 bases of the junction left unmatched. CDR1 and CDR2 (germline): ENHRY, SYGVKD. The CDR3 nucleotides are TGTGCCATCAGTGAGAGAGAGGGAGGGCCCACCGGGGAGCTGTTTTTT. Amino acids: CAISEREGGPTGELFF.

This chain connects TRBV25-1 to TRBJ2-7; 7 nucleotides match TRBD1. The CDR3 covers 12 residues. In germline, CDR1 is MGHDK, CDR2 SYGVNS. Germline trimming cut 5 bases from V and 6 bases from J; bases unmatched to any gene: 4. CDR3 DNA: TGTGCCAGCAGTCCAGGGGGTTTCGAGCAGTACTTC. Translated, it gives CASSPGGFEQYF.

The chain carries TRBV28 and TRBJ1-6; D is perhaps TRBD1 (6 bases). The CDR3 runs 15 residues. The germline gives CDR1 MDHEN, CDR2 SYDVKM. Between the trimmed V and J ends, which lost 5 bases and 7 bases, there was a span of 15 bases. The CDR3 spells CASSITGSYNSPLHF. In DNA form, the CDR3 reads TGTGCCAGCAGTATTACAGGGTCGTACAATTCACCCCTCCACTTT. The full variable domain, in which reference TRBV28 and TRBJ1-6 provide the parts outside the CDR3, is DVKVTQSSRYLVKRTGEKVFLECVQDMDHENMFWYRQDPGLGLRLIYFSYDVKMKEKGDIPEGYSVSREKKERFSLILESASTNQTSMYLCASSITGSYNSPLHFGNGTRLTVT.

CDR3 nucleotide sequence: TGCAGCGTTGAATTAGCCCGGGTTGAGGGGCAGTTCTTC. As protein: CSVELARVEGQFF. This rearrangement joins TRBV29-1 to TRBJ2-1; tentatively, D is TRBD2 (5 bases). The CDR3 loop spans 13 amino acids. Deletions cut 2 bases from V and 12 bases from J, with 17 bases between. The germline CDR1 and CDR2 sequences are SQVTM and ANQGSEA.

V usage is TRBV25-1 and J usage is TRBJ1-1; D call uncertain. CDR3 size: 15 residues. Trimming left V 6 bases short and J 1 base short, with 15 bases between. CDR1 is MGHDK, CDR2 SYGVNS, per germline. The CDR3 sequence is CASSGRGAGNTEAFF. CDR3 nucleotides: TGTGCCAGCAGCGGTCGGGGTGCAGGGAACACTGAAGCTTTCTTT.

V and J are TRBV6-5 and TRBJ1-2; D not resolved. CDR1 and CDR2 from the germline V gene are MNHEY and SVGAGI. The CDR3 length is 12 residues. The V end was cut by 7 bases, the J end by 0 bases, with 6 bases between. The CDR3, as DNA: TGTGCCAGCACCGCAGCTAACTATGGCTACACCTTC. It specifies CASTAANYGYTF.

V gene TRBV2 combines with J gene TRBJ1-1, with D possibly TRBD1 on 6 matching bases. This CDR3 has 13 residues. The germline V gene encodes CDR1 SNHLY and CDR2 FYNNEI. V was trimmed by 6 bases and J by 2 bases, leaving 10 bases between them. CDR3 amino acids: CASSRDTNTEAFF. CDR3 nucleotide sequence: TGTGCCAGCAGCAGGGACACCAACACTGAAGCTTTCTTT.

The rearrangement joins TRBV29-1 to TRBJ1-2, with 10 bases identical to TRBD1. CDR3 size: 12 residues. CDR1 is SQVTM, CDR2 ANQGSEA, per germline. The V and J ends lost 4 bases and 7 bases, in that order; junction bases with no gene match: 3. This CDR3 is CSVGQGASGYTF. DNA for the CDR3: TGCAGCGTTGGACAGGGGGCGAGTGGCTACACCTTC.

The rearrangement uses TRBV15 and TRBJ2-3, with TRBD2 matching over 8 bases. Trimming at V came to 3 bases and at J to 0 bases, leaving 14 bases not matched to a gene. The CDR3 is 19 amino acids. Germline values: CDR1 LNHNV, CDR2 YYDKDF (reference sequence). CDR3 in amino acids: CATSSTGTRGGLSTDTQYF. DNA of the CDR3: TGTGCCACCAGCAGCACCGGGACTAGGGGGGGCCTTAGCACAGATACGCAGTATTTT.

This clone has just one count. This chain uses TRBV19 with TRBJ2-5; the match to TRBD1 covers 7 bases. This CDR3 has 14 residues. Germline lookup yields CDR1 LNHDA and CDR2 SQIVND (reference sequence). J gave up 6 bases and V 6 bases, and 10 bases lay outside the gene matches. The CDR3 nucleotides read TGTGCCAGTAGCGCATCAGGGGGTCAAAAGACCCAGTACTTC. Translated, it gives CASSASGGQKTQYF.

This chain uses TRBV7-2 with TRBJ2-3, with D unresolved. Trimming cost V 5 bases and J 0 bases, with 12 bases left between them. The CDR3 consists of 15 residues. Germline CDR1 SGHTA, CDR2 FQGNSA. CDR3 protein: CASSQIFPSTDTQYF. The CDR3 bases are TGTGCCAGCAGCCAGATCTTCCCTAGCACAGATACGCAGTATTTT.

CDR3 bases: TGTGCCCCGCGACAAATCGATGAGCAGTTCTTC. Residues: CAPRQIDEQFF. The chain employs TRBV2 and TRBJ2-1; D gene uncertain. Trimming took 11 bases from V and 8 from J, leaving 13 bases between them. Germline loops: CDR1 SNHLY, CDR2 FYNNEI. The CDR3 is made up of 11 amino acids. The whole variable domain, remainder taken from reference TRBV2 and TRBJ2-1, is EPEVTQTPSHQVTQMGQEVILRCVPISNHLYFYWYRQILGQKVEFLVSFYNNEISEKSEIFDDQFSVERPDGSNFTLKIRSTKLEDSAMYFCAPRQIDEQFFGPGTRLTVL.

The chain carries TRBV2 and TRBJ2-2; possibly TRBD1 for D (7 bases). The ends were cut back, 4 bases at V and 2 bases at J, with 14 bases in the middle. This CDR3 contains 16 residues. Germline CDR1 reads SNHLY; CDR2 reads FYNNEI. CDR3 amino acids: CASSVVGGGNTGELFF. The CDR3, as DNA: TGTGCCAGCAGTGTCGTAGGAGGGGGCAACACCGGGGAGCTGTTTTTT.

This clone was detected a few times. The J gene is TRBJ1-2, the V gene TRBV7-2, with 9 bases matching TRBD1. Losses at the gene ends were 6 bases for V and 8 bases for J; bases not matched to a gene: 13. The CDR3 has 15 residues. Per the germline V gene, CDR1 is SGHTA and CDR2 is FQGNSA. In DNA form, the CDR3 reads TGTGCCAGCAGACTTACCGGGACAGGGTCGGGCGGCTACACCTTC. It translates to CASRLTGTGSGGYTF.

The table lists this clone with a few counts. The chain carries TRBV3-1 (or the pseudogene TRBV3-2) and TRBJ2-2; the match to TRBD2 covers 9 bases. Per germline, CDR1 LGHDT and CDR2 YNNKEL (reference sequence). V shed 1 base, J shed 4 bases, and the junction held 7 bases outside the gene matches. The CDR3 extends over 17 amino acids. The CDR3 protein is CASSQVRSGGTTGELFF. The CDR3 DNA follows: TGTGCCAGCAGCCAAGTTCGAAGCGGGGGGACCACCGGGGAGCTGTTTTTT.

The J gene is TRBJ2-3, the V gene TRBV3-1 (or the pseudogene TRBV3-2), with D perhaps TRBD2 (6 bases). V lost 0 bases to trimming and J lost 0 bases, with 13 bases between them. The CDR3 totals 17 residues. Germline assignment: CDR1 LGHDT and CDR2 YNNKEL (reference sequence). CDR3: CASSQDPAGTSTDTQYF. For the CDR3, the DNA is TGTGCCAGCAGCCAAGATCCGGCGGGGACTAGCACAGATACGCAGTATTTT.

The rearrangement links TRBV5-1 to TRBJ2-1; D ambiguous. The CDR3 consists of 16 residues. Germline V CDR1 and CDR2: SGHRS, YFSETQ. Trimming pared 1 base from V and 0 bases from J, leaving 11 bases between. The CDR3 nucleotides are TGCGCCAGCAGCTTGTCAGCAGGTGTCTCCTACAATGAGCAGTTCTTC. Its protein is CASSLSAGVSYNEQFF.

V gene TRBV19 combines with J gene TRBJ1-5, with 7 nucleotides matching TRBD1. The CDR3 extends over 14 amino acids. After removal of 5 bases from V and 3 bases from J, the junction contained 4 bases not matched to a gene. Germline V CDR1 and CDR2: LNHDA, SQIVND (reference sequence). The CDR3 DNA sequence: TGTGCCAGTAGTGCACAGGGGAACAATCAGCCCCAGCATTTT. It specifies CASSAQGNNQPQHF.

The genes are TRBV7-2 and TRBJ2-7; TRBD2 matches at 11 bases. With 4 bases clipped from V and 7 bases from J, the junction kept 9 bases outside the gene matches. Germline V gene lookup returns CDR1 SGHTA and CDR2 FQGNSA. This CDR3 has 15 residues. CDR3 sequence: CASSSLAGGPREQYF. The CDR3 DNA is TGTGCCAGCAGCTCATTAGCGGGGGGGCCCCGAGAGCAGTACTTC.